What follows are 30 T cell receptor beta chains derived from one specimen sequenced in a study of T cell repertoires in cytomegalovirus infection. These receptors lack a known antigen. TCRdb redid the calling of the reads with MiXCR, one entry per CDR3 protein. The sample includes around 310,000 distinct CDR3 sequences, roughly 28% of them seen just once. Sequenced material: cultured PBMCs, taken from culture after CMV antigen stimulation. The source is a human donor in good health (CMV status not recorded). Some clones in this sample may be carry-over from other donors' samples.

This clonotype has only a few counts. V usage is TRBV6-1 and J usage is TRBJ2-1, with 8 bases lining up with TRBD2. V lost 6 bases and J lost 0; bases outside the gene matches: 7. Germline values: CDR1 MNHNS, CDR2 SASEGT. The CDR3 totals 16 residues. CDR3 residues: CASRDTGLASYNEQFF. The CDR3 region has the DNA TGTGCCAGCAGGGATACCGGACTAGCCTCCTACAATGAGCAGTTCTTC.

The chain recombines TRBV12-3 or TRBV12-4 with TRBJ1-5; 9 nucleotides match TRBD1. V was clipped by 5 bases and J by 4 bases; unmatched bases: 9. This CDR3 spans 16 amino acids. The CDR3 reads CASSGGTGIQNQPQHF. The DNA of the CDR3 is TGTGCCAGCAGTGGCGGGACAGGGATACAAAATCAGCCCCAGCATTTT.

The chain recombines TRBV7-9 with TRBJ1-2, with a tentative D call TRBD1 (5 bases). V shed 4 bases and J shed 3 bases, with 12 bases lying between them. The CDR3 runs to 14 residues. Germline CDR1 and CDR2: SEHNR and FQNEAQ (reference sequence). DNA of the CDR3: TGTGCCAGCAGCTCGCGAAGCAGGGACTATGGCTACACCTTC. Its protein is CASSSRSRDYGYTF.

The CDR3 DNA reads as TGTGCCAGCAGCCCCCAGGGGGGCACAGATACGCAGTATTTT. Translating gives CASSPQGGTDTQYF. The chain couples TRBV7-2 to TRBJ2-3; 7 bases are a match to TRBD1. CDR1 and CDR2 from the germline V gene are SGHTA and FQGNSA. V was pared by 5 bases and J by 1 base, with 3 bases of the junction left unmatched. The CDR3 length is 14 residues.

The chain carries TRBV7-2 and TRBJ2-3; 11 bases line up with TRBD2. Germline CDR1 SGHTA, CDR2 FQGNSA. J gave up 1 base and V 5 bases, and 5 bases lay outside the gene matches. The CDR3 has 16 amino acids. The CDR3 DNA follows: TGTGCCAGCAGCGGGTTACTAGCGGGAGGCACAGATACGCAGTATTTT. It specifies CASSGLLAGGTDTQYF.

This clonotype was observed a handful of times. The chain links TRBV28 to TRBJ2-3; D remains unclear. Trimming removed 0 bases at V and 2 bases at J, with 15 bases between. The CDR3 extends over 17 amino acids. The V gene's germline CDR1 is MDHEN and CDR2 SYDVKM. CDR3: CASSLWNAASTTDTQYF. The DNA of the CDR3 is TGTGCCAGCAGTTTATGGAACGCGGCCTCAACCACAGATACGCAGTATTTT.

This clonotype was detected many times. The CDR3 DNA sequence: TGTGCCAGCAGCTTAGAAACAGTAGCATTGGTCACTGAAGCTTTCTTT. This encodes CASSLETVALVTEAFF. The chain links TRBV7-6 to TRBJ1-1; no firm D call. Germline CDR1 and CDR2: SGHVS and FNYEAQ. Deletions cut 1 base from V and 4 bases from J, with 16 bases between. This CDR3 region has 16 residues.

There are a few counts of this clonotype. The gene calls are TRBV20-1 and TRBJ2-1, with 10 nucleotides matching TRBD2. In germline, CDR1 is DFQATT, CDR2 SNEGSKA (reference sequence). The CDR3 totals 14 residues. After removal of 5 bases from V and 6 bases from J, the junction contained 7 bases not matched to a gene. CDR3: CSAPSGSGGNEQFF. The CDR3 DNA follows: TGCAGTGCTCCTAGCGGGAGTGGGGGCAATGAGCAGTTCTTC.

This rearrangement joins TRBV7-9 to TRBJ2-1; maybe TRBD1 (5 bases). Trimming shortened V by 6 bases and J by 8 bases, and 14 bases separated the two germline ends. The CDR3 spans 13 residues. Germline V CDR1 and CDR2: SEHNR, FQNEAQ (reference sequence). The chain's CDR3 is CASRTDQGYEQFF. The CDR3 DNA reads TGTGCCAGCAGAACCGACCAGGGTTATGAGCAGTTCTTC.

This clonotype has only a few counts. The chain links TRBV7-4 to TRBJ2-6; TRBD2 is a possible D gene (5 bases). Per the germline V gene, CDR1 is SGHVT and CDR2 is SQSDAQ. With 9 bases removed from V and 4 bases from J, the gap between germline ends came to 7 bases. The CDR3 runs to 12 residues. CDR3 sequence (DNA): TGTGCCAGGGAGGAGGGGGCCAACGTCCTGACTTTC. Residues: CAREEGANVLTF.

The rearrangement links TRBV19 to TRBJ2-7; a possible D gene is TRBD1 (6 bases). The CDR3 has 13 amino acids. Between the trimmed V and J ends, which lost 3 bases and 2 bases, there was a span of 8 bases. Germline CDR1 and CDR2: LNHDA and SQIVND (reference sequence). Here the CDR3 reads CASSIAGAYEQYF. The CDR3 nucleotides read TGTGCCAGTAGTATCGCAGGGGCCTACGAGCAGTACTTC.

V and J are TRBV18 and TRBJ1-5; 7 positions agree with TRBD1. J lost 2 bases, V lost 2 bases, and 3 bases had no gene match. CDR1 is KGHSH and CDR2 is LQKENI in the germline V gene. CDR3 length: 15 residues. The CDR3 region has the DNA TGTGCCAGCTCACCAGACACAGGGGGCAATCAGCCCCAGCATTTT. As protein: CASSPDTGGNQPQHF.

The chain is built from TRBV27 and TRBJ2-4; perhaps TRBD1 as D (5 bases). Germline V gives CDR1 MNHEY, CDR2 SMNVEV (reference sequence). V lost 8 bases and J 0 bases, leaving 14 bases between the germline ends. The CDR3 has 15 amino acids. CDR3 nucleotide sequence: TGTGCCAGCTCCCAGGGTCATGGAGCCAAAAACATTCAGTACTTC. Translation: CASSQGHGAKNIQYF.

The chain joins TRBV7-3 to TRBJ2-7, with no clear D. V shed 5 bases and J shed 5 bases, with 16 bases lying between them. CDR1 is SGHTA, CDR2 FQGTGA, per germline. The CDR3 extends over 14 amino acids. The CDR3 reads CASSLAGRSNEQYF. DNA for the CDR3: TGTGCCAGCAGCCTGGCCGGGCGGTCCAACGAGCAGTACTTC.

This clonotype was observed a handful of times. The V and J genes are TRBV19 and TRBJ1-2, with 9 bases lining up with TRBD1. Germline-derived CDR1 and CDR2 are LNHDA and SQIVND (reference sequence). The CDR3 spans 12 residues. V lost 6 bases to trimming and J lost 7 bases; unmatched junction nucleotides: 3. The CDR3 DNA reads TGTGCCAGTAGACAGGGGGCTTCTGGCTACACCTTC. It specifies CASRQGASGYTF.

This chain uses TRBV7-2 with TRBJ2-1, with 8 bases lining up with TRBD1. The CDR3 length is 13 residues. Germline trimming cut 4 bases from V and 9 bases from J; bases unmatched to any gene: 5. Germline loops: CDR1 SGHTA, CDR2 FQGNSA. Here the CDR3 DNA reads TGTGCCAGCAGCTCAACAGGGGGAGCTGAGCAGTTCTTC. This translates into CASSSTGGAEQFF.

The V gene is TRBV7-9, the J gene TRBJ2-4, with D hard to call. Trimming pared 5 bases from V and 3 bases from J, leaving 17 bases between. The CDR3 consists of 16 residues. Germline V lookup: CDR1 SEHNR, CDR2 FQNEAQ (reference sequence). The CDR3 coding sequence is TGTGCCAGCAGCCCCGGCGACCCAGTGGACAAAAACATTCAGTACTTC. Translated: CASSPGDPVDKNIQYF.

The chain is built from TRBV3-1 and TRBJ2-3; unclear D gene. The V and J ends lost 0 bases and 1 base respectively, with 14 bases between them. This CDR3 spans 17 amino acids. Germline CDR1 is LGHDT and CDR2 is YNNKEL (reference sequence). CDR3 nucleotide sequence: TGTGCCAGCAGCCAAGATTTGAGGCATCGGGGCACAGATACGCAGTATTTT. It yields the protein CASSQDLRHRGTDTQYF.

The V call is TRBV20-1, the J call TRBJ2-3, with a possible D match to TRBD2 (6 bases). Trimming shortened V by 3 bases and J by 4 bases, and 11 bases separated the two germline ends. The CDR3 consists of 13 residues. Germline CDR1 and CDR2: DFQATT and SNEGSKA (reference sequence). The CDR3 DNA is TGCAGTGCTAGCGCGACTAGTGCAGATACGCAGTATTTT. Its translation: CSASATSADTQYF.

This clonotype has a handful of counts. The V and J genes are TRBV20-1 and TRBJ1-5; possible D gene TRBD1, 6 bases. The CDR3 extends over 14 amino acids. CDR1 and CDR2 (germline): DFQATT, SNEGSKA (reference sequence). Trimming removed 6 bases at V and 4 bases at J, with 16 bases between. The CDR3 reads CSARPGGTNQPQHF. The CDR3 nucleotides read TGCAGTGCCCGTCCGGGAGGGACAAATCAGCCCCAGCATTTT.

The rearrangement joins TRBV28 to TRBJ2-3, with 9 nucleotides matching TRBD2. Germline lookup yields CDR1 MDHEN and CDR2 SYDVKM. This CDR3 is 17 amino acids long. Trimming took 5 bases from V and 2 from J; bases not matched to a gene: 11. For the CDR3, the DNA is TGTGCCAGCAGTCCACTGTTGGCGGGAGGGAACACAGATACGCAGTATTTT. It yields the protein CASSPLLAGGNTDTQYF. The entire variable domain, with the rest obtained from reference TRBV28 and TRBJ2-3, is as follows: DVKVTQSSRYLVKRTGEKVFLECVQDMDHENMFWYRQDPGLGLRLIYFSYDVKMKEKGDIPEGYSVSREKKERFSLILESASTNQTSMYLCASSPLLAGGNTDTQYFGPGTRLTVL.

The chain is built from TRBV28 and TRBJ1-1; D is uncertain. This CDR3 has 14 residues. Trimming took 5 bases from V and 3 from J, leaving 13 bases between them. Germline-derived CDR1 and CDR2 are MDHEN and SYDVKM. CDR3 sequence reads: CASSPSGGYTEAFF. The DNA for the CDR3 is TGTGCCAGCAGTCCCTCGGGAGGGTACACTGAAGCTTTCTTT.

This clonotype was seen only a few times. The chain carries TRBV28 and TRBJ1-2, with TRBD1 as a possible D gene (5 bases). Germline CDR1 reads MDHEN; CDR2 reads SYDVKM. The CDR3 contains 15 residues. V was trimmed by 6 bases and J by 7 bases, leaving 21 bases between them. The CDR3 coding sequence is TGTGCCAGCAGGATGTCAGGGAACCCACGTAGTGGCTACACCTTC. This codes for CASRMSGNPRSGYTF.

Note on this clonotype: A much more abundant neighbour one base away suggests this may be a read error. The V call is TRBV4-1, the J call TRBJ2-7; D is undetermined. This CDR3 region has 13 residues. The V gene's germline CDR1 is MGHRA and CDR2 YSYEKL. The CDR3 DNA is TGCGCCAGCAGCCAAGATGGAGCGTACGAGCAGTGCTTC. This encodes CASSQDGAYEQCF.

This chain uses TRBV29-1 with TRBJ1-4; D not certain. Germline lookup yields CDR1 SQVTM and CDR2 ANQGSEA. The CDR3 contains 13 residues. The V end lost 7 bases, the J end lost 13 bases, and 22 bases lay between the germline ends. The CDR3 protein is CSASGGLLNRLFF. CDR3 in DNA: TGCAGCGCCTCGGGAGGGCTATTAAATCGACTGTTTTTT.

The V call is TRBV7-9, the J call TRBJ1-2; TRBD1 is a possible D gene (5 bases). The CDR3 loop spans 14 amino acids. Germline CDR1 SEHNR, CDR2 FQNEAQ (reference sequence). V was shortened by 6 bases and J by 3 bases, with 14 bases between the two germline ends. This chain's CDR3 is CASSQGRGDYGYTF. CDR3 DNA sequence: TGTGCCAGCAGTCAAGGCCGAGGGGACTATGGCTACACCTTC.

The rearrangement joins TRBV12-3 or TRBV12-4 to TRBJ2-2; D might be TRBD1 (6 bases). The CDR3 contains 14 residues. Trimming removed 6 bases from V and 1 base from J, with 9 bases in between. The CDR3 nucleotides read TGTGCCAGCAGCAGGACAGAGAACACCGGGGAGCTGTTTTTT. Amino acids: CASSRTENTGELFF.

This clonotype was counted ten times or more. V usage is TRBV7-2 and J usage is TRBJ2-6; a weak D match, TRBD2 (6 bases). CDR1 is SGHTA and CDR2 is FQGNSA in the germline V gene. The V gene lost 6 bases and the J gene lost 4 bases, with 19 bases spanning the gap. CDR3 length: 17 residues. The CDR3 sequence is CASSPSGLRAGANVLTF. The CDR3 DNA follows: TGTGCCAGCAGTCCTTCGGGACTCCGGGCGGGGGCCAACGTCCTGACTTTC.

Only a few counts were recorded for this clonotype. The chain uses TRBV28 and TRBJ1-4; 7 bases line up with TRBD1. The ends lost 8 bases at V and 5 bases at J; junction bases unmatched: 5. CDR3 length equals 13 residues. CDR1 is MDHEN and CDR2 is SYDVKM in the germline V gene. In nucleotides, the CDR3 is TGTGCCAGCGTAGGGGGCGCGAATGAAAAACTGTTTTTT. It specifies CASVGGANEKLFF.

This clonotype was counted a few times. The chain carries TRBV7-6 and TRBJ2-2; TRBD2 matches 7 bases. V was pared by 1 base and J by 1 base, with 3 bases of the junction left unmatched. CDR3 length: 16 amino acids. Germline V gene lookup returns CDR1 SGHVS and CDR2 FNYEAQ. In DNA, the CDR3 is TGTGCCAGCAGCTTAGTCCGGGGGGAGAACACCGGGGAGCTGTTTTTT. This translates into CASSLVRGENTGELFF.